This TCR beta chain comes out of a study of cytomegalovirus exposure and HLA in healthy donors. This clone was recorded only once. The primer mix had 60 Vbeta and 13 Jbeta primers. The protocol was immunoSEQ multiplex PCR, while the TCRdb copy is restricted to in-frame clones and leaves out a portion. The repertoire has roughly 99,000 clones, 77% of them found once; the top ten carry 4.2%. Trimming took 0 bases from V and 1 from J, leaving 5 bases between them. Looked up from germline, CDR1 is SGHRS and CDR2 is YFSETQ. The CDR3 has 14 residues. The sample taken for sequencing was PBMCs. The chain joins TRBV5-1 to TRBJ1-3; D not resolved. This sequence was found in a male donor in good health and CMV-seronegative. The CDR3 region has the DNA TGCGCCAGCAGCTTGGCAGAATCTGGAAACACCATATATTTT. It encodes CASSLAESGNTIYF.